The 20 T cell receptor beta chains in this list originate from one sample, sequenced in a study of cytomegalovirus exposure and HLA in healthy donors. It was with 60 Vbeta and 13 Jbeta primers that the PCR ran. Some clones are missing from TCRdb's copy, which holds only in-frame ones; the method was immunoSEQ multiplex PCR. The sample records around 300,000 clones, roughly 86% being singletons. The sample consisted of PBMCs. The source of these receptors is a woman in her 40s in good health and CMV-seropositive.

The chain recombines TRBV30 with TRBJ2-1; the D gene is possibly TRBD2 (6 bases). This CDR3 spans 15 amino acids. Trimming took 1 base from V and 3 from J, leaving 13 bases between them. The germline CDR1 and CDR2 sequences are GTSNPN and SVGIG (reference sequence). CDR3 residues: CAWSGGLAIYNEQFF. The DNA for the CDR3 is TGTGCCTGGAGTGGTGGGCTAGCGATCTACAATGAGCAGTTCTTC.

The rearrangement uses TRBV30 and TRBJ2-7; tentatively, D is TRBD2 (5 bases). Germline V gives CDR1 GTSNPN, CDR2 SVGIG (reference sequence). The CDR3 sequence is 12 residues long. V was pared by 2 bases and J by 12 bases, with 17 bases between. CDR3 nucleotides: TGTGCCTGGAGTAAAGTTGTAGGAGCGGTGTACTTC. Amino acids: CAWSKVVGAVYF.

V and J are TRBV4-3 and TRBJ2-5; perhaps TRBD1 as D (6 bases). Germline V gives CDR1 LGHNA, CDR2 YSLEER. This CDR3 spans 15 amino acids. The V and J ends lost 0 bases and 2 bases respectively, with 10 bases between them. CDR3 nucleotides: TGCGCCAGCAGCCAAGATGGGACACCTCAAGAGACCCAGTACTTC. It yields the protein CASSQDGTPQETQYF.

The V call is TRBV7-2, the J call TRBJ1-2, with no clear D. The V end was cut by 0 bases, the J end by 6 bases, with 14 bases between. This CDR3 contains 15 residues. Per the germline V gene, CDR1 is SGHTA and CDR2 is FQGNSA. CDR3 region: CASSLASGVGDGYTF. CDR3 in DNA: TGTGCCAGCAGCTTAGCATCCGGGGTTGGTGATGGCTACACCTTC.

The rearrangement uses TRBV5-1 and TRBJ1-4; tentative D call: TRBD1 (6 bases). This CDR3 has 16 amino acids. The germline V gene encodes CDR1 SGHRS and CDR2 YFSETQ. V gave up 4 bases and J gave up 0 bases, with 13 bases separating them. CDR3 nucleotide sequence: TGCGCCAGCAGCATACAGGGTAGAGCAACTAATGAAAAACTGTTTTTT. It encodes CASSIQGRATNEKLFF.

This clone was recorded once. The chain couples TRBV29-1 to TRBJ1-2; no definite D call. The CDR3 totals 12 residues. The germline V gene encodes CDR1 SQVTM and CDR2 ANQGSEA. V gave up 4 bases and J gave up 6 bases, with 12 bases separating them. The CDR3 region has the DNA TGCAGCGTTGTGGGCACGACGGATGGCTACACCTTC. It codes for CSVVGTTDGYTF.

There are a few counts of this clone. The J gene is TRBJ1-5, the V gene TRBV30, with D maybe TRBD1 (6 bases). The CDR3 length is 16 residues. Trimming took off 3 bases at V and 0 bases at J, with 15 bases between the two ends. CDR1 GTSNPN and CDR2 SVGIG come from the germline V gene (reference sequence). CDR3 nucleotides: TGTGCCTGGAGCCCGGCAGGGGACTATAGCAATCAGCCCCAGCATTTT. It is translated as CAWSPAGDYSNQPQHF.

The rearrangement links TRBV27 to TRBJ2-1; D gene uncertain. This CDR3 has 14 residues. Germline V lookup: CDR1 MNHEY, CDR2 SMNVEV (reference sequence). The V end lost 4 bases, the J end lost 2 bases, and 9 bases lay between the germline ends. CDR3 sequence: CASSSHGPYNEQFF. CDR3 nucleotides: TGTGCCAGCAGTTCGCATGGCCCCTACAATGAGCAGTTCTTC.

V gene TRBV7-9 combines with J gene TRBJ2-7, with TRBD2 matching 8 bases. V was pared by 5 bases and J by 5 bases, with 11 bases of the junction left unmatched. Germline V CDR1 and CDR2: SEHNR, FQNEAQ (reference sequence). This CDR3 has 15 residues. The CDR3 region has the DNA TGTGCCAGCAGCCCACCGGGGGGGACGGCACACGAGCAGTACTTC. Its protein is CASSPPGGTAHEQYF.

The chain employs TRBV27 and TRBJ2-7; 7 bases are a match to TRBD2. V dropped 1 base and J dropped 4; count of bases not matched to a gene: 10. The length of the CDR3 is 16 residues. The germline CDR1 and CDR2 sequences are MNHEY and SMNVEV (reference sequence). The CDR3 loop is CASSLLGTSGGYEQYF. In DNA, the CDR3 is TGTGCCAGCAGTTTATTGGGGACTTCCGGGGGGTACGAGCAGTACTTC.

A remark on this clone: An end of the junction differs from the germline gene, which may be a read error. V is TRBV5-6 and J is TRBJ2-4, with D perhaps TRBD1 (6 bases). Germline V gene data show CDR1 as SGHDT and CDR2 as YYEEEE. There are 16 residues in the CDR3. The CDR3 sequence: CASSPRGEGVKNSQYF. CDR3 bases: TGTGCCAGCAGCCCACGGGGAGAGGGGGTCAAAAACAGTCAGTACTTC. The full variable domain, its missing parts supplied by reference TRBV5-6 and TRBJ2-4, is DAGVTQSPTHLIKTRGQQVTLRCSPKSGHDTVSWYQQALGQGPQFIFQYYEEEERQRGNFPDRFSGHQFPNYSSELNVNALLLGDSALYLCASSPRGEGVKNSQYFGAGTRLSVL.

The J gene is TRBJ2-1, the V gene TRBV6-5, with TRBD2 identical over 14 bases. V was clipped by 3 bases and J by 10 bases; unmatched bases: 5. This CDR3 comprises 15 residues. Germline values: CDR1 MNHEY, CDR2 SVGAGI. The CDR3 DNA follows: TGTGCCAGCAGTTATGGGACTAGCGGGAGAGGGGAGCAGTTCTTC. Protein product: CASSYGTSGRGEQFF.

The chain carries TRBV7-9 and TRBJ2-2, with TRBD2 matching 9 bases. Germline lookup yields CDR1 SEHNR and CDR2 FQNEAQ (reference sequence). This CDR3 has 16 amino acids. The V segment lost 5 bases and the J segment 6 bases; nucleotides outside the gene matches: 10. The CDR3 spells CASSPSPLAGAGELFF. CDR3 DNA sequence: TGTGCCAGCAGCCCTAGCCCATTAGCGGGAGCCGGGGAGCTGTTTTTT.

A few counts support this clone. V usage is TRBV29-1 and J usage is TRBJ2-1, with D possibly being TRBD1 (5 bases). V was cut by 2 bases and J by 0 bases, with 8 bases left in between. Germline CDR1 and CDR2: SQVTM and ANQGSEA. This CDR3 is 14 amino acids long. The DNA of the CDR3 is TGCAGCGTTGAATGGGGCGGCTCCTACAATGAGCAGTTCTTC. This sequence encodes CSVEWGGSYNEQFF.

This chain connects TRBV15 to TRBJ1-4, with TRBD1 matching 8 bases. This CDR3 contains 15 residues. The V gene's germline CDR1 is LNHNV and CDR2 YYDKDF (reference sequence). The V segment lost 4 bases and the J segment 7 bases; nucleotides outside the gene matches: 8. Here the CDR3 reads CATSKDRGGFEKLFF. DNA of the CDR3: TGTGCCACCAGCAAAGACAGGGGAGGGTTTGAAAAACTGTTTTTT.

The chain uses TRBV5-1 and TRBJ2-1; D perhaps matches TRBD2 (7 bases). This CDR3 is 14 amino acids long. Deletions cut 7 bases from V and 3 bases from J, with 14 bases between. From germline, CDR1 is SGHRS and CDR2 YFSETQ. Written as DNA, the CDR3 is TGCGCCAGCGATGAGGGGGAGGGCTACAATGAGCAGTTCTTC. Translation: CASDEGEGYNEQFF.

This clone occurred a few times. The genes are TRBV4-3 and TRBJ2-1; D is perhaps TRBD2 (6 bases). There are 15 residues in the CDR3. The V gene lost 0 bases and the J gene lost 3 bases, with 9 bases spanning the gap. CDR1 is LGHNA, CDR2 YSLEER, per germline. The CDR3 sequence is CASSQERGGYNEQFF. CDR3 nucleotide sequence: TGCGCCAGCAGCCAAGAGAGGGGAGGCTACAATGAGCAGTTCTTC.

The gene calls are TRBV5-8 and TRBJ1-1; D unresolved. Trimming took off 4 bases at V and 1 base at J, with 8 bases between the two ends. Germline V CDR1 and CDR2: SGHTS, YDEGEE. This CDR3 region has 13 residues. CDR3 DNA: TGTGCCAGCAGCGTACAAGAGAACACTGAAGCTTTCTTT. It codes for CASSVQENTEAFF. Filled out from reference TRBV5-8 and TRBJ1-1, the complete variable domain reads EAGVTQSPTHLIKTRGQQATLRCSPISGHTSVYWYQQALGLGLQFLLWYDEGEERNRGNFPPRFSGRQFPNYSSELNVNALELEDSALYLCASSVQENTEAFFGQGTRLTVV.

The chain links TRBV6-5 to TRBJ1-6; a weak D match, TRBD1 (6 bases). Trimming took off 2 bases at V and 7 bases at J, with 12 bases between the two ends. CDR1 is MNHEY and CDR2 is SVGAGI in the germline V gene. CDR3 length equals 15 residues. CDR3 loop: CASSYTPGVNSPLHF. The CDR3 DNA follows: TGTGCCAGCAGTTACACCCCAGGGGTAAATTCACCCCTCCACTTT.

The CDR3 sequence is CASSPRTSGRRDIYEQYF. CDR3 DNA sequence: TGTGCCAGCAGCCCCCGGACTAGCGGGAGACGGGATATCTACGAGCAGTACTTC. This sequence joins TRBV14 and TRBJ2-7, with 13 bases identical to TRBD2. The germline gives CDR1 SGHDN, CDR2 FVKESK. The CDR3 is 18 residues long. V shed 4 bases and J 3 bases; nucleotides not matched to a gene: 12.